The text below deals with one TCR beta chain. The antigen is not known. This table comes from immunoSEQ multiplex PCR, and its TCRdb copy is limited to in-frame clones, with some not included. The sample has around 700,000 clones, around 74% seen once. The data stem from a study of shared clonotypes between healthy human individuals. Findings and caveats of the study: A handful of donors showed sharing of approximately 5% of naive CD4 clonotypes. Enrolling few donors narrowed the genetic and exposure-history diversity that was represented.

There are 13 residues in the CDR3. The V gene's germline CDR1 is SGHNT and CDR2 YYREEE (reference sequence). The V gene lost 5 bases and the J gene lost 4 bases, with 12 bases spanning the gap. Donation came from healthy HIV-negative adults that had no recent acute infections or vaccinations. The receptor was isolated from a young woman in good health. The genes are TRBV5-4 and TRBJ1-2; no firm D call. The sample consisted of memory CD4+ T cells sorted from blood. Documented subset: CD45RA-negative fraction. The CDR3 sequence is CASSTDHLYGYTF. The DNA for the CDR3 is TGTGCCAGCAGTACGGATCATCTCTATGGCTACACCTTC.